This T cell receptor beta chain emerged from a study of control samples from healthy donors and cancer patients. Germline V gene sequence: CDR1 MNHEY, CDR2 SMNVEV (reference sequence). This CDR3 is built from 14 residues. The V end was cut by 6 bases, the J end by 3 bases, with 14 bases between. Using immunoSEQ multiplex PCR, the repertoire was profiled, and TCRdb retains in-frame clones only, with some absent. The sample shows about 85,000 clones, about 90% of them seen only once. This TCR came from a man aged 45-65 years in good health. The sample taken for sequencing was blood. This chain joins TRBV27 and TRBJ1-1; D not resolved. The DNA of the CDR3 is TGTGCCAGCAGCCCCTTAGGTCTCGACACTGAAGCTTTCTTT. It yields the protein CASSPLGLDTEAFF.